Here is one T cell receptor (beta chain) with its context. The antigen is unknown. V gave up 2 bases and J gave up 1 base, with 6 bases separating them. The CDR3 is made up of 13 amino acids. Germline V lookup: CDR1 MNHNY, CDR2 SVGAGI (reference sequence). This entry comes from a study of T cells after yellow fever vaccination. They built TCR cDNA with 5'RACE template switching, a step that put in a universal primer site and UMIs. Using its own MiXCR run on the 5' RACE reads, TCRdb lists one record per CDR3 protein. The sample lists a few hundred thousand distinct CDR3 sequences, roughly 6.2% occurring once. Study-wide points: A limited proportion of clonotypes was detected within both the CD4 and CD8 compartments. Abundant bulk-derived clonotypes could contaminate FACS-sorted repertoires. Subsequent to the booster, the majority of primary-vaccination clones reappeared (approximately 95% CD4, about 90% CD8).

This specimen consisted of CD4+ T cells sorted from PBMCs, obtained on the day of the yellow fever booster vaccination. The receptor's source is a man in his thirties or forties who received the YFV17D yellow fever vaccine. The rearrangement links TRBV6-6 to TRBJ2-7; D may be TRBD2 (6 bases). CDR3 sequence: CASSYAGSYEQYF. The CDR3 nucleotides read TGTGCCAGCAGTTACGCGGGGTCCTACGAGCAGTACTTC.